This T cell receptor beta chain was identified during a study of cytomegalovirus exposure and HLA in healthy donors. The study's findings and limits: Previous analysis showed most TCR beta V segments were productive about 90% or about 30% of the time. Of the V segments, some could not be distinguished, including TRBV6-2 and TRBV6-3, and were excluded.

The junction had 10 bases not matched to a gene; V was cut back by 7 bases and J by 7 bases. This CDR3 region has 15 residues. Germline CDR1 and CDR2: LNHDA and SQIVND (reference sequence). As concerns this clone: What it binds is unknown.

Both 60 Vbeta primers and 13 Jbeta primers went into the PCR. Repertoires were generated with immunoSEQ multiplex PCR, while TCRdb's copy carries only in-frame clones and drops some. The repertoire holds about 150,000 clones, with about 70% as singletons. The sequence was collected from a man between 18 and 29 years old in good health and CMV-seronegative. Sequenced input: PBMCs. The genes are TRBV19 and TRBJ1-5; 10 bases agree with TRBD1. The CDR3: CASTQTRGQGQPQHF. The CDR3 bases are TGTGCCAGTACCCAAACCAGGGGACAGGGGCAGCCCCAGCATTTT.